The clone carrying this T cell receptor beta chain was picked up a small number of times. TCRdb analysed the 5' RACE reads with MiXCR anew, one entry per CDR3 protein. The repertoire includes fewer than 450,000 distinct CDR3 sequences, 3% to 4.5% of them detected once, and roughly 24% sits in the top ten. This record belongs to a study of T cells after yellow fever vaccination. The sample here was PBMCs, taken 5 days after the yellow fever booster vaccination. The source is a man younger than 30 who received the YFV17D yellow fever vaccine.

The CDR3 sequence: CASSSAGGENSPLHF. CDR3 sequence (DNA): TGTGCCAGCAGCTCCGCAGGGGGAGAAAATTCACCCCTCCACTTT. This chain joins TRBV7-2 and TRBJ1-6, with 7 bases that match TRBD1. The germline V gene encodes CDR1 SGHTA and CDR2 FQGNSA. V lost 4 bases to trimming and J lost 7 bases; unmatched junction nucleotides: 7. The CDR3 consists of 15 residues. Full variable domain (rest looked up from reference TRBV7-2 and TRBJ1-6): GAGVSQSPSNKVTEKGKDVELRCDPISGHTALYWYRQSLGQGLEFLIYFQGNSAPDKSGLPSDRFSAERTGGSVSTLTIQRTQQEDSAVYLCASSSAGGENSPLHFGNGTRLTVT.